Listed here are 9 T cell receptor beta chains from one sample, sequenced in a study of OX40 agonist ivuxolimab in advanced cancers. Generated by immunoSEQ multiplex PCR, the TCRdb table keeps only in-frame clones and is missing some. In the table there are about 100,000 clones, roughly nine tenths of which are singletons. This material consisted of CD4+ or CD8+ T cells sorted from blood, taken in a trial of the OX40 agonist ivuxolimab. These TCRs come from an adult with an advanced solid tumor such as melanoma, head and neck, liver or kidney cancer.

There are a few counts of this clone. The chain combines TRBV19 with TRBJ1-5; D not certain. This CDR3 is 13 amino acids long. Looked up from germline, CDR1 is LNHDA and CDR2 is SQIVND (reference sequence). Deletions cut 2 bases from V and 2 bases from J, with 4 bases between. The chain's CDR3 is CASSILGNQPQHF. In DNA, the CDR3 is TGTGCCAGTAGTATACTCGGCAATCAGCCCCAGCATTTT.

The gene calls are TRBV30 and TRBJ2-5, with 11 positions matching TRBD2. The CDR3 loop spans 18 amino acids. With V trimmed by 2 bases and J by 4 bases, 15 bases remained unmatched. Per germline, CDR1 GTSNPN and CDR2 SVGIG (reference sequence). CDR3 bases: TGTGCCTGGAGTCGTAATAGCGGGAGGGCCTCGGGGGCAGAGACCCAGTACTTC. Residues: CAWSRNSGRASGAETQYF.

The chain combines TRBV5-1 with TRBJ2-1; 8 bases line up with TRBD2. The CDR3 runs to 18 residues. Looked up from germline, CDR1 is SGHRS and CDR2 is YFSETQ. The V and J ends lost 0 bases and 2 bases, in that order; junction bases with no gene match: 10. The CDR3 DNA is TGCGCCAGCAGCTTGGCCCCTATAGCGGGACTGACCTACAATGAGCAGTTCTTC. Translation: CASSLAPIAGLTYNEQFF.

In this sample, this clone turned up once. The rearrangement uses TRBV9 and TRBJ2-3; D gene ambiguous. The CDR3 extends over 14 amino acids. Germline assignment: CDR1 SGDLS and CDR2 YYNGEE. Deletions cut 2 bases from V and 0 bases from J, with 7 bases between. As DNA, the CDR3 is TGTGCCAGCAGCGTGAGCGCTAGCACAGATACGCAGTATTTT. It is translated as CASSVSASTDTQYF.

Points on this clone: Other DNA variants within this sample encode the same CDR3. This chain links TRBV18 with TRBJ1-2, with D perhaps matching TRBD1 (6 bases). CDR3 length: 14 residues. V lost 0 bases and J 5 bases, leaving 10 bases between the germline ends. Germline CDR1 and CDR2: KGHSH and LQKENI. Written as DNA, the CDR3 is TGTGCCAGCTCACCACCGACAGGAAGGTATGGCTACACCTTC. It encodes CASSPPTGRYGYTF.

The rearrangement uses TRBV7-8 and TRBJ2-1; 13 bases are shared with TRBD2. The CDR3 sequence is 14 residues long. Germline V gene sequence: CDR1 SGHVS, CDR2 FQNEAQ. With 2 bases clipped from V and 14 bases from J, the junction kept 6 bases outside the gene matches. This CDR3 reads CASSLSLAGGKEFF. DNA for the CDR3: TGTGCCAGCAGCTTATCACTAGCGGGAGGGAAAGAGTTCTTC.

This chain joins TRBV5-4 and TRBJ1-6; D uncertain. The V and J ends lost 0 bases and 8 bases respectively, with 3 bases between them. This CDR3 region has 12 residues. The germline V gene encodes CDR1 SGHNT and CDR2 YYREEE (reference sequence). The CDR3: CASSLAYSPLHF. The CDR3 DNA reads as TGTGCCAGCAGCTTGGCCTATTCACCCCTCCACTTT.

This clone was detected only a few times. Other DNA sequences in the same sample also yield this CDR3. This rearrangement joins TRBV15 to TRBJ1-1, with D unclear. Deletions cut 1 base from V and 4 bases from J, with 7 bases between. The germline V gene has CDR1 LNHNV and CDR2 YYDKDF (reference sequence). The CDR3 consists of 13 residues. The CDR3 DNA is TGTGCCACCAGCAGAGGAGGGCGCACTGAAGCTTTCTTT. Translation gives CATSRGGRTEAFF.

The chain links TRBV11-3 to TRBJ2-5; no clear D gene. Trimming pared 2 bases from V and 3 bases from J, leaving 7 bases between. The CDR3 totals 13 residues. Per the germline V gene, CDR1 is SGHNT and CDR2 is YENEEA. CDR3 nucleotides: TGTGCCAGCAGCTTATATGCGGAAGAGACCCAGTACTTC. Amino acids: CASSLYAEETQYF.